This T cell receptor (beta chain) was sequenced in a study of T cells after yellow fever vaccination. TCRdb re-called the 5' RACE reads with MiXCR, one entry per CDR3 protein. The table records 65,000 to 90,000 distinct CDR3 sequences, roughly 7.4% of them present only once. Notes on this clonotype: Its target is not known.

General study points: Weaker overall, the secondary response nonetheless peaked faster (day 5 versus 15).

V was pared by 5 bases and J by 15 bases, with 17 bases between. The CDR3 consists of 12 residues. Germline V gene lookup returns CDR1 SEHNR and CDR2 FQNEAQ (reference sequence). The chain combines TRBV7-9 with TRBJ2-4, with D possibly being TRBD2 (5 bases). The sequence derives from a man aged 25 to 40 who received the YFV17D yellow fever vaccine. The specimen comprised CD8+ T cells sorted from PBMCs, sampled on the day of the yellow fever booster vaccination. CDR3 sequence (DNA): TGTGCCAGCAGCACGCGGACGGGGAGTTGGTACTTC. Its translation: CASSTRTGSWYF. Drawing the rest from reference TRBV7-9 and TRBJ2-4, the complete variable domain is DTGVSQNPRHKITKRGQNVTFRCDPISEHNRLYWYRQTLGQGPEFLTYFQNEAQLEKSRLLSDRFSAERPKGSFSTLEIQRTEQGDSAMYLCASSTRTGSWYFGAGTRLSVL.